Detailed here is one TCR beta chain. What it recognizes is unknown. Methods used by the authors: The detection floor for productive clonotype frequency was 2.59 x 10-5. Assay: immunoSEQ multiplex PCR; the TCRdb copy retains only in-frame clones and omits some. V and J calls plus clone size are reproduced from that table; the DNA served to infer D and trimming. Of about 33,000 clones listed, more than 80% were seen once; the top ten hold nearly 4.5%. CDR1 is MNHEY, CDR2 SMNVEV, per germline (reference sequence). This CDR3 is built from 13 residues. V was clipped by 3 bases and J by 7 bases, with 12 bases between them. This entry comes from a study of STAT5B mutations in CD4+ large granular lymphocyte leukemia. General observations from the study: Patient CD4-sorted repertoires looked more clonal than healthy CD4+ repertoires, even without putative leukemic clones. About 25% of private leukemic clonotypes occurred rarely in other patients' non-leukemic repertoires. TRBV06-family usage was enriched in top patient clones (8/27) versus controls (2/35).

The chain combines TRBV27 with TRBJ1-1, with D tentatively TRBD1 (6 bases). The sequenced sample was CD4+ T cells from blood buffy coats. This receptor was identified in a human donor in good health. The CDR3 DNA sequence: TGTGCCAGCAGTTTTACGGGGGCAGGTGAAGCTTTCTTT. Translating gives CASSFTGAGEAFF.